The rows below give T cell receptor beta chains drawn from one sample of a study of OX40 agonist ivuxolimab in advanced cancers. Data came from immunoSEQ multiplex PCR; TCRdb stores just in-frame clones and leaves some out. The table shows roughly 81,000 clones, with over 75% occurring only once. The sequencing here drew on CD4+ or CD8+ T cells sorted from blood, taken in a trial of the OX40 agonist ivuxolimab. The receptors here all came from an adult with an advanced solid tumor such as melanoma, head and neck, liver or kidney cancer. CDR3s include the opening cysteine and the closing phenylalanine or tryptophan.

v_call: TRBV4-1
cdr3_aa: CASSPRGSTDTQYF

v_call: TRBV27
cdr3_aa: CASSLDGAAYNEQFF

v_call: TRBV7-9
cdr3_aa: CASSPSLSDNYGYTF

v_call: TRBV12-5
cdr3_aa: CASGWGQDSGNTIYF

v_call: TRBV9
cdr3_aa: CASSAQTGVSTGELFF

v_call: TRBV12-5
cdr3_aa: CASGLESRAGETQYF

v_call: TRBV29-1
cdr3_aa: CSVDPTRRGTEAFF

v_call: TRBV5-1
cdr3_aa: CASSLGTSFSYEQYF

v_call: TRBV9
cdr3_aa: CASSVRDRGAGGYGYTF

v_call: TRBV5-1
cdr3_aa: CASSLGTSGGSSSYEQYF

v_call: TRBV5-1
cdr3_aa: CASSFGGLWTEAFF

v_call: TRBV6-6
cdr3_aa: CASSISGSGANVLTF

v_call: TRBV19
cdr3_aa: CASSISRGGNQPQHF

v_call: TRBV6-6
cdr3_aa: CASTGQGSNQPQHF

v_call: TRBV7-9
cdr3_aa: CASSAGEPGNTIYF

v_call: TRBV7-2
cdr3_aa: CASSLGLAGVGEQFF

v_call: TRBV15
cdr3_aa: CATSRDRGSSYNSPLHF

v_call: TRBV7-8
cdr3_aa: CASSLAHGTYEQYF

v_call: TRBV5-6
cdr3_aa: CASSLIAGFAYEQYF

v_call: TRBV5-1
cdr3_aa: CASSSLTVTNGYTF

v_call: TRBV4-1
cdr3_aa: CASSNLQGRGEVNYGYTF

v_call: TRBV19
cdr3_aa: CASQGTLINQPQHF

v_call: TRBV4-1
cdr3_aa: CASSQGGGDTQYF

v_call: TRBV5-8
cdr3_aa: CASSPRVGDTQYF

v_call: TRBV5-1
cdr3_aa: CASSLGLSEQYF

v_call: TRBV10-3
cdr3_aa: CAIRLLPGETQYF

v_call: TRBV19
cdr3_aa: CASSQIVAYEQYF

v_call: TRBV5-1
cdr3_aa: CASSEDGQPQHF

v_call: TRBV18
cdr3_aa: CASSPSTSGVAKNIQYF

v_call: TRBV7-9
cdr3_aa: CASRGTANGNEQFF

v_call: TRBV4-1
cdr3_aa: CASSQDGTGGNEQFF

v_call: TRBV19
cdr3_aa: CASSMERGFPSYEQYF

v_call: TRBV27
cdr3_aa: CASSPRVMNTEAFF

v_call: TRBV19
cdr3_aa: CASRGQGALGYGYTF

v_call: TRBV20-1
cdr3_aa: CSAGLANEQFF

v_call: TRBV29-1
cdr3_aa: CSVAGTGDGADTQYF

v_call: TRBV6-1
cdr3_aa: CASSPGRGGRVEQFF

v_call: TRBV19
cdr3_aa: CASSIDLGRYTDTQYF

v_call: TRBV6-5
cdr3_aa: CASSYEGAEAFF

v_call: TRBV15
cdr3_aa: CATSTETGPSYEQYF

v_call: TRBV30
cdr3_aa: CAWALTGNYGYTF

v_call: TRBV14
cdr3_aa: CASSHFGGAGELFF

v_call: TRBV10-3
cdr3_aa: CAISESYRQETQYF

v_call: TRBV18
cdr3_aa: CASSPVTVFSGNTIYF